Listed here is a single TCR beta chain. The target antigen is unknown. V was cut by 7 bases and J by 0 bases, with 10 bases left in between. Per germline, CDR1 SGHTA and CDR2 FQGNSA. This CDR3 is built from 13 residues. This sample is part of a study of response to subunit inactivated influenza vaccine. Study results and caveats: With each seasonal influenza vaccination, the authors suggested, few new T cells are recruited.

TCRdb recomputed calls from the RT-PCR reads with MiXCR, one row per CDR3 protein. Of more than 550,000 distinct CDR3 sequences listed, about 12% are singletons. This chain joins TRBV7-2 and TRBJ2-7; D possibly corresponds to TRBD1 (6 bases). The starting material was PBMCs from blood, obtained on the day of vaccination. The clonotype comes from a man aged 45-65 years who received an inactivated influenza vaccine. The CDR3 DNA reads TGTGCCAGCAACTGGGGGCCCTCCTACGAGCAGTACTTC. This codes for CASNWGPSYEQYF.